This paragraph covers one T cell receptor beta chain sequence. This entry is derived from a study of cytomegalovirus exposure and HLA in healthy donors. Amplification used 60 Vbeta primers and 13 Jbeta primers. Profiled with immunoSEQ multiplex PCR; TCRdb holds only in-frame clones, not every one. This table holds approximately 120,000 clones, under 85% found once. The TCR was taken from a woman in her 50s in good health and CMV-seropositive. Sample: PBMCs.

The CDR3 region has the DNA TGTGCCAGCAGTGATAGCGGGGGGGCCCACGAGCAGTACTTC. Protein: CASSDSGGAHEQYF. This chain connects TRBV6-6 to TRBJ2-7; 11 bases align to TRBD2. After removal of 5 bases from V and 5 bases from J, the junction contained 5 bases not matched to a gene. Germline V CDR1 and CDR2: MNHNY, SVGAGI (reference sequence). The CDR3 runs to 14 residues.